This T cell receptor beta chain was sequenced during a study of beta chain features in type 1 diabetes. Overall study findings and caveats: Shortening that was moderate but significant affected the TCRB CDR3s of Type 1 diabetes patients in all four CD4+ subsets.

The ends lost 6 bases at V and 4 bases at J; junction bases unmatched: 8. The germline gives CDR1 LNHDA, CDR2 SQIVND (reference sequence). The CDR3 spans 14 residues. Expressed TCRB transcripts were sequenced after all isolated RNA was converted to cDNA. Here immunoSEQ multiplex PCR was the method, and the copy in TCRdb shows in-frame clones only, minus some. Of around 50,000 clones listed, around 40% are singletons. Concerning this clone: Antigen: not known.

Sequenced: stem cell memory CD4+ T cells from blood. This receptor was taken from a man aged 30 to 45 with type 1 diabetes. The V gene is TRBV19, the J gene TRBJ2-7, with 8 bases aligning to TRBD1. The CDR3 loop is CASRLDDRGYEQYF. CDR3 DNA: TGTGCCAGTAGGTTGGACGACAGGGGATACGAGCAGTACTTC.